This entry lists 11 T cell receptor beta chains sequenced from one sample in a study of blood T cell repertoires in COVID-19. Using immunoSEQ multiplex PCR, the repertoire was profiled, and TCRdb retains in-frame clones only, with some absent. In the table there are about 280,000 clones, around 88% of which are singletons. The sample consisted of PBMCs or T cells enriched from blood (not recorded which). The receptors shown here come from a woman in her forties who had recovered from COVID-19.

V usage is TRBV28 and J usage is TRBJ1-2; D is possibly TRBD1 (5 bases). The CDR3 sequence is 14 residues long. Germline lookup yields CDR1 MDHEN and CDR2 SYDVKM. Trimming took off 4 bases at V and 1 base at J, with 10 bases between the two ends. The CDR3 coding sequence is TGTGCCAGCAGTTCCCAGGGTGGTAACTATGGCTACACCTTC. It yields the protein CASSSQGGNYGYTF.

V is TRBV5-4 and J is TRBJ2-2, with a possible D match to TRBD1 (6 bases). The germline V gene encodes CDR1 SGHNT and CDR2 YYREEE (reference sequence). There are 17 residues in the CDR3. Trimming stripped 4 bases from V and 6 bases from J, with 22 bases between. CDR3 sequence (DNA): TGTGCCAGCAGCCCCAAGTCCGGGACCCCAGGGGCCGGGGAGCTGTTTTTT. Its translation is CASSPKSGTPGAGELFF.

This chain joins TRBV4-1 and TRBJ2-7; D remains ambiguous. The CDR3 spans 15 residues. Germline assignment: CDR1 MGHRA and CDR2 YSYEKL. Trimming took 0 bases from V and 0 from J, leaving 9 bases between them. This chain's CDR3 is CASSQDGLSSYEQYF. Written as DNA, the CDR3 is TGCGCCAGCAGCCAAGATGGCCTCTCCTCCTACGAGCAGTACTTC.

The count of this clone is one. The chain has TRBV27 and TRBJ2-4; TRBD1 might be the D (6 bases). This CDR3 contains 17 residues. V lost 3 bases and J lost 1, with 16 bases in between. Germline CDR1 is MNHEY and CDR2 is SMNVEV (reference sequence). CDR3 DNA: TGTGCCAGCAGTTTCCGCCGCGCAGGGGATGCCAAAAACATTCAGTACTTC. Translating gives CASSFRRAGDAKNIQYF.

The chain combines TRBV5-1 with TRBJ1-3, with D hard to call. The CDR3 length is 14 residues. Germline CDR1 and CDR2: SGHRS and YFSETQ. V lost 4 bases and J lost 0, with 8 bases in between. CDR3 nucleotide sequence: TGCGCCAGCAGCCCAAGCGACTCTGGAAACACCATATATTTT. As protein: CASSPSDSGNTIYF. Full variable domain (rest looked up from reference TRBV5-1 and TRBJ1-3): KAGVTQTPRYLIKTRGQQVTLSCSPISGHRSVSWYQQTPGQGLQFLFEYFSETQRNKGNFPGRFSGRQFSNSRSEMNVSTLELGDSALYLCASSPSDSGNTIYFGEGSWLTVV.

The chain employs TRBV5-4 and TRBJ2-5; 7 bases map to TRBD1. V shed 3 bases, J shed 4 bases, and the junction held 9 bases outside the gene matches. The CDR3 runs 15 residues. CDR1 and CDR2 from the germline V gene are SGHNT and YYREEE (reference sequence). CDR3 coding DNA: TGTGCCAGCAGCTCACCAGGGGGAATAGGAGAGACCCAGTACTTC. Protein: CASSSPGGIGETQYF.

The V gene is TRBV10-3, the J gene TRBJ1-4, with 9 bases lining up with TRBD1. The CDR3 runs to 13 residues. Unmatched junction bases numbered 3, after V lost 8 bases and J lost 5 bases. Germline V gene lookup returns CDR1 ENHRY and CDR2 SYGVKD. DNA for the CDR3: TGTGCCATCCAACAGGGGGCGAATGAAAAACTGTTTTTT. It yields the protein CAIQQGANEKLFF.

This clone was observed a handful of times. V usage is TRBV2 and J usage is TRBJ1-1; TRBD1 agrees at 7 bases. Trimming cost V 5 bases and J 4 bases; bases outside gene matches: 7. Germline values: CDR1 SNHLY, CDR2 FYNNEI. CDR3 length: 14 residues. CDR3 nucleotides: TGTGCCAGCAGTCGACAGGGCCCGACCACTGAAGCTTTCTTT. This encodes CASSRQGPTTEAFF.

This clone was observed once. The gene calls are TRBV27 and TRBJ2-7, with 7 bases fitting TRBD1. This CDR3 contains 14 residues. J was trimmed by 5 bases and V by 5 bases; bases with no gene match: 9. Germline values: CDR1 MNHEY, CDR2 SMNVEV (reference sequence). This CDR3 reads CASSVRDSLHEQYF. The CDR3 DNA follows: TGTGCCAGCAGTGTCCGGGACAGTCTCCACGAGCAGTACTTC.

The rearrangement uses TRBV7-6 and TRBJ2-2; 8 positions agree with TRBD2. Germline CDR1 and CDR2: SGHVS and FNYEAQ. The length of the CDR3 is 15 residues. Trimming removed 6 bases from V and 4 bases from J; junction bases left unmatched: 7. The CDR3 region has the DNA TGTGCCAGCAGGGGACTAGTTGCGAGCACCGGGGAGCTGTTTTTT. Residues: CASRGLVASTGELFF.

The chain uses TRBV28 and TRBJ2-7, with 9 bases matching TRBD1. Trimming at V came to 7 bases and at J to 6 bases, leaving 10 bases not matched to a gene. This CDR3 has 14 residues. Per the germline V gene, CDR1 is MDHEN and CDR2 is SYDVKM. CDR3 sequence reads: CASTTGTGSGEQYF. CDR3 DNA sequence: TGTGCCAGCACTACCGGGACAGGGTCTGGCGAGCAGTACTTC.